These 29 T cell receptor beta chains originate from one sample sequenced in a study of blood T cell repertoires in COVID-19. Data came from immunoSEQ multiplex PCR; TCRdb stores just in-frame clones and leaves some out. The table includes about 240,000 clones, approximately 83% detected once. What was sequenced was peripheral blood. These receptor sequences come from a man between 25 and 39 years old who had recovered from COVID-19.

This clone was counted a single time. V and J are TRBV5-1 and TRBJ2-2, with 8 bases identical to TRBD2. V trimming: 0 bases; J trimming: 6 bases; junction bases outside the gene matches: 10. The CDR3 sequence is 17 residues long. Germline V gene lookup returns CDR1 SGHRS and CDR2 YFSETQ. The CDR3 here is CASSLVVSGDYPGELFF. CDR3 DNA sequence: TGCGCCAGCAGCTTGGTTGTTAGCGGGGACTATCCCGGGGAGCTGTTTTTT.

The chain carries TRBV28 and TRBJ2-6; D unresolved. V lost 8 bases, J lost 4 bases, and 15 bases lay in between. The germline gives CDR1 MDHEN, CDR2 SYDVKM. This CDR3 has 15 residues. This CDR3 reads CASFTARGGANVLTF. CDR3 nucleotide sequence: TGTGCCAGCTTCACTGCCCGCGGCGGGGCCAACGTCCTGACTTTC.

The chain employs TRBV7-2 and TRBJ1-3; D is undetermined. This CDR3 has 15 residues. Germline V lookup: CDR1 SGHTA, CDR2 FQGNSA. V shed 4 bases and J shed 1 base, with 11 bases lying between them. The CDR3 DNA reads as TGTGCCAGCAGCTCTTATCAGGCGTCTGGAAACACCATATATTTT. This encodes CASSSYQASGNTIYF.

DNA for the CDR3: TGTGCCAGCAGCCCTGACAGGGGAATGTCCGAGCAGTACTTC. Amino acids: CASSPDRGMSEQYF. The chain carries TRBV6-2 or TRBV6-3 and TRBJ2-7, with 8 bases that match TRBD1. This CDR3 is built from 14 residues. Germline values: CDR1 MNHEY, CDR2 SVGEGT. V lost 6 bases to trimming and J lost 6 bases; unmatched junction nucleotides: 10.

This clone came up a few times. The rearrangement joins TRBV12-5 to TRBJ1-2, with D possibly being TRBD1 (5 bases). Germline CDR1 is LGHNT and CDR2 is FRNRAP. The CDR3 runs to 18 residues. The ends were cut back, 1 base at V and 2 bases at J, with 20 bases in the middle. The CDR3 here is CASGLDILRDSRNYGYTF. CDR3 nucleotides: TGTGCTAGTGGTTTGGACATACTCCGGGACTCCAGAAACTATGGCTACACCTTC.

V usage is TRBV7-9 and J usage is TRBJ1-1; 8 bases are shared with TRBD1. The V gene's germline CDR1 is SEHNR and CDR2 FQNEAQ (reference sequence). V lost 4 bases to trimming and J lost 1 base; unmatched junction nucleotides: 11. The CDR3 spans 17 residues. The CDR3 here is CASSYPDRGGSNTEAFF. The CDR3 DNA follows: TGTGCCAGCAGCTACCCCGACAGGGGAGGATCGAACACTGAAGCTTTCTTT.

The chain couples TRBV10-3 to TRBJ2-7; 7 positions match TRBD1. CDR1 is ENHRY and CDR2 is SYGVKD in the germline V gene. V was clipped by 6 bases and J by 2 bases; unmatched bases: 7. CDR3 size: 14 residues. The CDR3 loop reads CAISERTGPYEQYF. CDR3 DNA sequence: TGTGCCATCAGCGAAAGGACAGGTCCCTACGAGCAGTACTTC.

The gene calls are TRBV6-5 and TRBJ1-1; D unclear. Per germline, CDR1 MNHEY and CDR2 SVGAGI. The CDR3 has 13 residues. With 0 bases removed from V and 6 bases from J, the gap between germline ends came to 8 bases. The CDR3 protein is CASSYSWRAEAFF. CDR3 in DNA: TGTGCCAGCAGTTACTCGTGGAGGGCTGAAGCTTTCTTT.

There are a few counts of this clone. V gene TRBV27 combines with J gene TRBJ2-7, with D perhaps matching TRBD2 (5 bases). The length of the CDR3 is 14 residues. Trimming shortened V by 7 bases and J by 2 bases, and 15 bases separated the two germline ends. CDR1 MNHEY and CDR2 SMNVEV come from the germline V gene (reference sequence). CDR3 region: CASTSQRGPYEQYF. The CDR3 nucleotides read TGTGCCAGCACCTCACAGCGAGGGCCCTACGAGCAGTACTTC.

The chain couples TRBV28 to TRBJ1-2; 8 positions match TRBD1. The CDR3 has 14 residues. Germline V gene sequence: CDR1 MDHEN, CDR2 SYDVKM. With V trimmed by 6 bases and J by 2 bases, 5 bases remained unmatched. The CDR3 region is CASSRDRRNYGYTF. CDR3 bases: TGTGCCAGCAGCCGGGACAGGAGAAACTATGGCTACACCTTC.

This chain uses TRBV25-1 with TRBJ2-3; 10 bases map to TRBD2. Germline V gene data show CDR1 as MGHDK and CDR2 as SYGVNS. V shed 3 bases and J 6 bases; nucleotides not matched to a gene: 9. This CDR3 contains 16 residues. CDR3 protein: CASSDVRTSGGDTQYF. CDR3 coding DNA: TGTGCCAGCAGTGACGTCCGGACTAGCGGAGGGGATACGCAGTATTTT.

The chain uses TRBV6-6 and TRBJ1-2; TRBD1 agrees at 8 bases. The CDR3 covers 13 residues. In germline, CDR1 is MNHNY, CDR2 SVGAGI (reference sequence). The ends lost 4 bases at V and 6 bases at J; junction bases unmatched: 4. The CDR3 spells CASSSTGGDGYTF. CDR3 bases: TGTGCCAGCAGTTCCACAGGGGGGGATGGCTACACCTTC.

The DNA of the CDR3 is TGCAGCTTCGCGGGGCCGGGAGGCTACACCTTC. Its protein is CSFAGPGGYTF. This rearrangement joins TRBV29-1 to TRBJ1-2, with a weak D call TRBD1 (5 bases). From germline, CDR1 is SQVTM and CDR2 ANQGSEA. V lost 8 bases, J lost 8 bases, and 15 bases lay in between. The CDR3 covers 11 residues.

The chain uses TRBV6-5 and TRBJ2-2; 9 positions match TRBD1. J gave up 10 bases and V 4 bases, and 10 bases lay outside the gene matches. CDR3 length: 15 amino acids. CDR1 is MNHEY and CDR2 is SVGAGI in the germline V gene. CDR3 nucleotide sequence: TGTGCCAGCAGTTCCCCGGGACAGGGTTTAGTGGAGCTGTTTTTT. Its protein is CASSSPGQGLVELFF.

The chain's CDR3 is CASSYSGGSHGYTF. In DNA, the CDR3 is TGTGCCAGCAGTTACTCGGGAGGGTCCCATGGCTACACCTTC. This chain links TRBV6-5 with TRBJ1-2; D uncertain. Per the germline V gene, CDR1 is MNHEY and CDR2 is SVGAGI. This CDR3 spans 14 amino acids. V was trimmed by 0 bases and J by 6 bases, leaving 11 bases between them.

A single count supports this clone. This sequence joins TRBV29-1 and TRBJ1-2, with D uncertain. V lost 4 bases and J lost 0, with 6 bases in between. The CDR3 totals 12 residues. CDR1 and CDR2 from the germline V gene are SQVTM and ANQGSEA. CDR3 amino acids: CSVGSANYGYTF. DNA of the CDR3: TGCAGCGTTGGGTCAGCTAACTATGGCTACACCTTC.

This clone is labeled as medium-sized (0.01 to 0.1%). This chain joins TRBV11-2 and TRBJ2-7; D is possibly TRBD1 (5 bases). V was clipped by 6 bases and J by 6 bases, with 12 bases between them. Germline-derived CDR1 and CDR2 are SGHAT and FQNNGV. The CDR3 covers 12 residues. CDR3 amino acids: CASSSSGSEQYF. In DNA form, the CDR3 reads TGTGCCAGCAGTTCCTCAGGGTCCGAGCAGTACTTC.

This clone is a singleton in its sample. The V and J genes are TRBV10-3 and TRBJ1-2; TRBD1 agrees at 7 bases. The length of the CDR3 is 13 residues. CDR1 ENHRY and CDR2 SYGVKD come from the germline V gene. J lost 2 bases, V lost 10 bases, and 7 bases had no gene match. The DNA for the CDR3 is TGTGCCACTGGACAGGCCGACAACTATGGCTACACCTTC. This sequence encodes CATGQADNYGYTF.

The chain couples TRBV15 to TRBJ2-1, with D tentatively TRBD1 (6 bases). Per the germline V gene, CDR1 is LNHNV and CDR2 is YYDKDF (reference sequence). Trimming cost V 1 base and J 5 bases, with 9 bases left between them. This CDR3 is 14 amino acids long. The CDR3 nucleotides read TGTGCCACCAGCAGAGGGACAGTAGACAATGAGCAGTTCTTC. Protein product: CATSRGTVDNEQFF.

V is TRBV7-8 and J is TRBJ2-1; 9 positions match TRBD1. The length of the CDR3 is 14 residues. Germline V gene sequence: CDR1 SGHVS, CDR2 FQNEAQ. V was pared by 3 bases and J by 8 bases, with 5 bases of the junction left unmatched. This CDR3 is CASSFDRGSHEQFF. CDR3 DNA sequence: TGTGCCAGCAGCTTCGACAGGGGGAGCCATGAGCAGTTCTTC.

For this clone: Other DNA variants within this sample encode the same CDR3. CDR3 loop: CASTRPGQGDEQYF. The CDR3 region has the DNA TGTGCCAGCACCCGGCCGGGACAGGGGGACGAGCAGTACTTC. The gene calls are TRBV11-2 and TRBJ2-7; TRBD1 agrees at 11 bases. The trim removed 7 bases at V and 5 bases at J, leaving 7 bases unmatched. Looked up from germline, CDR1 is SGHAT and CDR2 is FQNNGV. CDR3 length equals 14 residues.

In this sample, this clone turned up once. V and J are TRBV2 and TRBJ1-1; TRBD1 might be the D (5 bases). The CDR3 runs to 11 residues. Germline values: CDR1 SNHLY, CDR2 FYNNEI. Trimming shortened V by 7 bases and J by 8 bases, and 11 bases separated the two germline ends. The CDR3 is CASTGHHEAFF. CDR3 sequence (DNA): TGTGCCAGCACCGGACACCACGAAGCTTTCTTT.

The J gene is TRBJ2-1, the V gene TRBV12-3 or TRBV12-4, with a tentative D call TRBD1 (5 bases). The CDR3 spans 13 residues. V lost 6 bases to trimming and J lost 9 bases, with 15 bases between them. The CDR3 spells CASRLRAQGEQFF. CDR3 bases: TGTGCCAGCAGACTCCGGGCCCAGGGTGAGCAGTTCTTC.

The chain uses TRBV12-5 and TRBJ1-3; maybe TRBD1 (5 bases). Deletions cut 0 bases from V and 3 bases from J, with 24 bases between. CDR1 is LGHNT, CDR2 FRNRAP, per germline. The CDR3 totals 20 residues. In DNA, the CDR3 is TGTGCTAGTGGTTTGGTACCGTGGGGGGTTGTGGCCGGTGGTGGAAACACCATATATTTT. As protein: CASGLVPWGVVAGGGNTIYF.

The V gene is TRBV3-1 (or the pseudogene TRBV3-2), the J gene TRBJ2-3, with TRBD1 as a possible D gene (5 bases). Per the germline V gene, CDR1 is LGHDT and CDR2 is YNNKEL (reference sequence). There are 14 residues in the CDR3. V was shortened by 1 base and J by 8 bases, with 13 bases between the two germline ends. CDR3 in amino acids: CASSQVGARGTQYF. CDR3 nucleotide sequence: TGTGCCAGCAGCCAAGTTGGGGCCCGAGGTACGCAGTATTTT.

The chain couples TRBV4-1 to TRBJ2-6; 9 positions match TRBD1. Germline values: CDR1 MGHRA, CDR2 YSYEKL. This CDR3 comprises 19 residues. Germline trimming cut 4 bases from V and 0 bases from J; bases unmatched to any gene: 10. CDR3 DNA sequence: TGCGCCAGCAGCCCACGGACAGGGGCCCCCTTCTCTGGGGCCAACGTCCTGACTTTC. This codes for CASSPRTGAPFSGANVLTF.

CDR3 sequence (DNA): TGTGCCAGCAGCGTCACAGGGGGCGTAGACACCGGGGAGCTGTTTTTT. It codes for CASSVTGGVDTGELFF. The chain is built from TRBV2 and TRBJ2-2, with 9 nucleotides matching TRBD1. In germline, CDR1 is SNHLY, CDR2 FYNNEI. Germline trimming cut 6 bases from V and 3 bases from J; bases unmatched to any gene: 8. The CDR3 totals 16 residues.

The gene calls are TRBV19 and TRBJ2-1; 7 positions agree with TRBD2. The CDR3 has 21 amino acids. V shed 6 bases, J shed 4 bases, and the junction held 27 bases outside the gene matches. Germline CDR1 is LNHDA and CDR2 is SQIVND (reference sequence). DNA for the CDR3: TGTGCCAGTAGCATCGGCCGACGGGGGAGAGCGGGATTAGGACCTTACAATGAGCAGTTCTTC. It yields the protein CASSIGRRGRAGLGPYNEQFF. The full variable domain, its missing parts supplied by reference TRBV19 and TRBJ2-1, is DGGITQSPKYLFRKEGQNVTLSCEQNLNHDAMYWYRQDPGQGLRLIYYSQIVNDFQKGDIAEGYSVSREKKESFPLTVTSAQKNPTAFYLCASSIGRRGRAGLGPYNEQFFGPGTRLTVL.

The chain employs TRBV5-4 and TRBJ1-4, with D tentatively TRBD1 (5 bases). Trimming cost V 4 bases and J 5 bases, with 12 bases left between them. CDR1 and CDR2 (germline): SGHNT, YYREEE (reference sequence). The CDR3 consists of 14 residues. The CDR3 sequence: CASSPTGGNEKLFF. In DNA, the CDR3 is TGTGCCAGCAGCCCGACGGGGGGAAATGAAAAACTGTTTTTT.